This T cell receptor (beta chain) emerged from a study of blood T cell repertoires in COVID-19. This table comes from immunoSEQ multiplex PCR, and its TCRdb copy is limited to in-frame clones, with some not included. Of roughly 350,000 clones listed, 88% are singletons. The table lists this clone with a count of one. The CDR3 consists of 13 residues. CDR1 and CDR2 from the germline V gene are MNHEY and SVGAGI. V lost 0 bases and J 7 bases, leaving 9 bases between the germline ends. V is TRBV6-5 and J is TRBJ1-2; perhaps TRBD1 as D (5 bases). The sample consisted of peripheral blood. This receptor was identified in a woman between 65 and 79 years old with COVID-19, enrolled during active disease. CDR3 coding DNA: TGTGCCAGCAGTTACTCGTCAGGGCTTGGCTACACCTTC. Its protein is CASSYSSGLGYTF.